The table lists the clone carrying this T cell receptor beta chain with many counts. The antigen is not known. The sample belongs to a study of human T cells and chemical hapten exposure. Study-level points and caveats: Unchanged with DPC sensitization were TCRs above 1 in 1000 frequency.

TCRdb recomputed calls from the RACE reads with MiXCR, one row per CDR3 protein. This table has 350,000 to 400,000 distinct CDR3 sequences, roughly 4.6% appearing once. The sample's time point: pre-sensitization, week 0. Treatment reported: therapeutic diphenylcyclopropenone sensitization with weekly scalp DPC. The V gene's germline CDR1 is DFQATT and CDR2 SNEGSKA (reference sequence). This CDR3 contains 15 residues. The J segment lost 10 bases and the V segment lost 5 bases, leaving 9 bases of the junction unmatched. This TCR was recovered from a woman in her fifties or sixties with alopecia areata. Some clones in this sample may be carry-over from other donors' samples. The sample was whole blood, taken in connection with sensitization to the hapten diphenylcyclopropenone (DPC). The chain uses TRBV20-1 and TRBJ2-1; TRBD2 matches at 15 bases. The CDR3 is CSAPGTSGRLPEQFF. CDR3 bases: TGCAGTGCTCCCGGGACTAGCGGGAGGTTACCCGAGCAGTTCTTC.